This T cell receptor beta chain was captured by sequencing in a study of blood T cell repertoires in COVID-19. Study-wide background: The United States, Italy and Spain provided the acute and convalescent COVID-19 samples.

This clone was picked up one time. Sequenced by immunoSEQ multiplex PCR; TCRdb stores in-frame clones only, minus some. The table has about 260,000 clones, 80% to 90% seen once; the top ten hold 4.1%. Participants were aged roughly 18 to 100 years from approximately 25 US areas. Participant reports of clinical history set cohort assignment. Germline CDR1 is LNHDA and CDR2 is SQIVND (reference sequence). This CDR3 is 15 amino acids long. V shed 5 bases and J 5 bases; nucleotides not matched to a gene: 9. The rearrangement links TRBV19 to TRBJ2-1, with 7 bases aligning to TRBD1. What was sequenced was PBMCs or T cells enriched from blood (not recorded which). This TCR derives from a man aged 30-40 years with acute COVID-19. The CDR3 protein is CASSSKGTANNEQFF. The CDR3, as DNA: TGTGCCAGTAGTTCCAAGGGGACAGCAAACAATGAGCAGTTCTTC.